These 7 T cell receptor beta chains were all obtained from the same sample, sequenced in a study of T cells after yellow fever vaccination (dated by TCRdb to the late 2010s). The meaning of the sample's treatment or condition label: live attenuated yellow fever vaccine strain. Library construction relied on 5' RACE. The reads were generated on an Illumina HiSeq 2500. The public sequencing data were trimmed at Q25 with fastp and processed into clonotypes with MiXCR by TCRdb, which kept only in-frame beta chains. Each CDR3 protein appears once, grouped with its most common genes and DNA. This sample lists under 550,000 distinct CDR3 sequences; just over 20% were detected once. The ten most abundant clones make up about 15% of the sample. The source material was PBMCs, sampled 20 to 25 days after the first yellow fever vaccination. The receptors here all came from a man between 18 and 35 years old who received the YFV17D yellow fever vaccine.

In this sample, this clonotype turned up a few times. V is TRBV20-1 and J is TRBJ2-5; 8 nucleotides agree with TRBD1. Germline loops: CDR1 DFQATT, CDR2 SNEGSKA (reference sequence). This CDR3 is 15 amino acids long. Losses at the gene ends were 5 bases for V and 4 bases for J; bases not matched to a gene: 12. The CDR3 spells CSAGPQGAIVETQYF. The CDR3 coding sequence is TGCAGTGCTGGGCCTCAGGGGGCGATCGTAGAGACCCAGTACTTC.

This clonotype was seen only a few times. This chain joins TRBV3-1 and TRBJ2-5, with D possibly being TRBD1 or TRBD2 (6 bases each). V lost 3 bases to trimming and J lost 5 bases, with 19 bases between them. The CDR3 has 16 residues. Per germline, CDR1 LGHDT and CDR2 YNNKEL (reference sequence). CDR3 protein: CASSQRAGTRGETQYF. The CDR3 region has the DNA TGTGCCAGCAGCCAGAGAGCCGGGACACGGGGGGAGACCCAGTACTTC.

This clonotype was observed a few times. This chain connects TRBV14 to TRBJ1-6, with TRBD1 matching 7 bases. The CDR3 loop spans 15 amino acids. CDR1 SGHDN and CDR2 FVKESK come from the germline V gene. The ends lost 6 bases at V and 4 bases at J; junction bases unmatched: 6. CDR3 sequence: CASSPDRNYNSPLHF. The CDR3, as DNA: TGTGCCAGCAGTCCGGACAGGAATTATAATTCACCCCTCCACTTT. The complete variable domain, with remaining parts taken from reference TRBV14 and TRBJ1-6, reads EAGVTQFPSHSVIEKGQTVTLRCDPISGHDNLYWYRRVMGKEIKFLLHFVKESKQDESGMPNNRFLAERTGGTYSTLKVQPAELEDSGVYFCASSPDRNYNSPLHFGNGTRLTVT.

The chain joins TRBV4-3 to TRBJ2-1; 11 bases are shared with TRBD2. CDR1 and CDR2 (germline): LGHNA, YSLEER. The CDR3 spans 16 residues. The V segment lost 0 bases and the J segment 7 bases; nucleotides outside the gene matches: 5. CDR3 protein: CASSQEIAGGRNEQFF. The CDR3 coding sequence is TGCGCCAGCAGCCAAGAAATAGCGGGGGGGCGGAATGAGCAGTTCTTC.

This clonotype was seen more than once but under ten times. The V call is TRBV20-1, the J call TRBJ1-5; D gene unclear. Germline values: CDR1 DFQATT, CDR2 SNEGSKA (reference sequence). The CDR3 covers 13 residues. Trimming cost V 6 bases and J 1 base, with 10 bases left between them. The CDR3 loop is CSAPPGSNQPQHF. CDR3 nucleotide sequence: TGCAGTGCCCCTCCCGGCAGCAATCAGCCCCAGCATTTT.

This clonotype was seen a few times. This chain connects TRBV29-1 to TRBJ2-1, with a possible D match to TRBD2 (7 bases). CDR1 is SQVTM and CDR2 is ANQGSEA in the germline V gene. This CDR3 has 17 residues. Trimming pared 7 bases from V and 4 bases from J, leaving 26 bases between. The CDR3 DNA follows: TGCAGCGCCGGGGTTGCCCACGGGGGGCGAGATTACAATGAGCAGTTCTTC. Its protein is CSAGVAHGGRDYNEQFF.

CDR3: CASSVEGGAQPQHF. CDR3 bases: TGTGCCAGCAGCGTAGAGGGAGGGGCTCAGCCCCAGCATTTT. The J gene is TRBJ1-5, the V gene TRBV9; tentative D call: TRBD1 (5 bases). This CDR3 is 14 amino acids long. The V end was cut by 0 bases, the J end by 6 bases, with 10 bases between. Germline V gene data show CDR1 as SGDLS and CDR2 as YYNGEE.